This T cell receptor (beta chain) appears in the sequencing data of a study of shared clonotypes between healthy human individuals. At the level of the study: The study used three CD4 naive, three CD4 memory, two CD8 naive and one CD8 memory plate per donor.

General study findings and limits: In general, naive subsets displayed greater estimated richness than memory subsets did.

In this sample, this clone turned up a few times. Its target is not known. The CDR3 is made up of 14 amino acids. Germline values: CDR1 LNHDA, CDR2 SQIVND (reference sequence). Trimming pared 4 bases from V and 6 bases from J, leaving 13 bases between. Once extracted for a subset, genomic DNA was divided evenly among several immunoSEQ plates. TCRdb's table, derived via immunoSEQ multiplex PCR, lists solely in-frame clones and lacks some. The table lists under 850,000 clones, roughly 72% of them singletons, with about 1.7% in the top ten. Into CD45RA+ naive and CD45RA-negative memory subsets, the CD4+ cells were split.

The chain recombines TRBV19 with TRBJ2-1; D is ambiguous. The receptor was derived from a woman aged 25 to 39 in good health. Material for sequencing was memory CD4+ T cells sorted from blood. As for subset: CD45RA-negative fraction. The CDR3 region has the DNA TGTGCCAGTAGTAGCCAACGGCCGTCCAATGAGCAGTTCTTC. Its translation is CASSSQRPSNEQFF.